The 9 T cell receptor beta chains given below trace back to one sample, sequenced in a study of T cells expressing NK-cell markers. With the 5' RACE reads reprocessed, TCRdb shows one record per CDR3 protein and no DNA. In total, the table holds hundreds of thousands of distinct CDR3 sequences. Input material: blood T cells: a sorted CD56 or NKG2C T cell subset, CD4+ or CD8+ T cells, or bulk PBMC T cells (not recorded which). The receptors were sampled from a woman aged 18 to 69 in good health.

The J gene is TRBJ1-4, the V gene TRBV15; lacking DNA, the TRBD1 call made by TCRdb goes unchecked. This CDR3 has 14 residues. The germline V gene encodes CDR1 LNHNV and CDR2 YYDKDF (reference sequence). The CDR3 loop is CATSRDRGNEKLFF. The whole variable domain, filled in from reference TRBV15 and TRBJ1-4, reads DAMVIQNPRYQVTQFGKPVTLSCSQTLNHNVMYWYQQKSSQAPKLLFHYYDKDFNNEADTPDNFQSRRPNTSFCFLDIRSPGLGDTAMYLCATSRDRGNEKLFFGSGTQLSVL.

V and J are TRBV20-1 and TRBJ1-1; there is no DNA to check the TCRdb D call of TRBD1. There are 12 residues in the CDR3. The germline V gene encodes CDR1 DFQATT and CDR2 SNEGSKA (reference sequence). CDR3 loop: CSVPGHSGKAFF.

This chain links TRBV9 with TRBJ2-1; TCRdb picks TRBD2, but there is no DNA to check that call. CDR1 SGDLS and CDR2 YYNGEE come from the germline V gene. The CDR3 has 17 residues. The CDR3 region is CASSVVRDSEPANEQFF.

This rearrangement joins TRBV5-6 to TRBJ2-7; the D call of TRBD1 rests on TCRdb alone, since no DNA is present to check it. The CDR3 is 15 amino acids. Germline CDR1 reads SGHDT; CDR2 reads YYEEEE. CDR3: CASSPRGRSYYEQYF.

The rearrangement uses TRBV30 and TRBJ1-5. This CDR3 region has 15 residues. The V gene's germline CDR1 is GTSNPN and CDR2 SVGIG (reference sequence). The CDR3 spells CAWSEDRGGNQPQHF. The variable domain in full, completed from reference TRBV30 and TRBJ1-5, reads SQTIHQWPATLVQPVGSPLSLECTVEGTSNPNLYWYRQAAGRGLQLLFYSVGIGQISSEVPQNLSASRPQDRQFILSSKKLLLSDSGFYLCAWSEDRGGNQPQHFGDGTRLSIL.

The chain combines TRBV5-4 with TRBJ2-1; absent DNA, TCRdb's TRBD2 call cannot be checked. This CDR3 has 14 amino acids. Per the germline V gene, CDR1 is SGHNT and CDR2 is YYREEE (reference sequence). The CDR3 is CASSLAGGNNEQFF.

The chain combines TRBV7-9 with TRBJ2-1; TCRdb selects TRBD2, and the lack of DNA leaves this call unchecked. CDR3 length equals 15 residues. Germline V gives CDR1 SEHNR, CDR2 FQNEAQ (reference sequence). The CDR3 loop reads CASSLVWRESNEQFF.

CDR3 protein: CASSFSGRAYTGELFF. The chain links TRBV28 to TRBJ2-2; TCRdb designates TRBD2, a call that cannot be tested without DNA. The germline V gene encodes CDR1 MDHEN and CDR2 SYDVKM. This CDR3 is 16 amino acids long. The whole variable domain, filled in from reference TRBV28 and TRBJ2-2, reads DVKVTQSSRYLVKRTGEKVFLECVQDMDHENMFWYRQDPGLGLRLIYFSYDVKMKEKGDIPEGYSVSREKKERFSLILESASTNQTSMYLCASSFSGRAYTGELFFGEGSRLTVL.

CDR3: CSARARGGLRNEQFF. The chain employs TRBV20-1 and TRBJ2-1; TCRdb selects TRBD2, and the lack of DNA leaves this call unchecked. CDR3 length equals 15 residues. Germline V CDR1 and CDR2: DFQATT, SNEGSKA (reference sequence).